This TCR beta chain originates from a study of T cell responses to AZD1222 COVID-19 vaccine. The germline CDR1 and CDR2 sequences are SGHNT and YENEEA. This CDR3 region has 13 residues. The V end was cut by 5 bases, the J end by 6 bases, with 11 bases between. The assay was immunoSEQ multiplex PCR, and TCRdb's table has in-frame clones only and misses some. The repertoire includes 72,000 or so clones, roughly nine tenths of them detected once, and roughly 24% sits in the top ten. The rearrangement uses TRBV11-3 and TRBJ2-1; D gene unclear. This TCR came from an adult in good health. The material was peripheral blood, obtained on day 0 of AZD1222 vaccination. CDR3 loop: CASSTNRVNEQFF. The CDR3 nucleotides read TGTGCCAGCAGCACGAATCGTGTCAATGAGCAGTTCTTC.